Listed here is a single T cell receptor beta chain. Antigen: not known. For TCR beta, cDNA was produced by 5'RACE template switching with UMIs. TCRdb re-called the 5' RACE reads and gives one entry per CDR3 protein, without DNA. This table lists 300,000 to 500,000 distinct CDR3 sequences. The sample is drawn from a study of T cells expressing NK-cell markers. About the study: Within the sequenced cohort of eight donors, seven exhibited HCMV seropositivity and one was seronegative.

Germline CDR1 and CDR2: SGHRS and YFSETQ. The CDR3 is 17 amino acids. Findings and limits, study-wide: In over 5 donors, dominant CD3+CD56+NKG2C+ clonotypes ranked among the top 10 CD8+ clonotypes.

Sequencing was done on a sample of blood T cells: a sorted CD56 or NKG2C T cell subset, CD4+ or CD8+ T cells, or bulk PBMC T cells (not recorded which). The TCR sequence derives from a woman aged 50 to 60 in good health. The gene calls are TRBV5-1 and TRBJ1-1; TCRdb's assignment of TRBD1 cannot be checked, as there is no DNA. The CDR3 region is CASSPQVAHGGNTEAFF.